The 5 T cell receptor beta chains in this list originate from one sample, sequenced in a study of cytomegalovirus exposure and HLA in healthy donors. Primers: 60 Vbeta forward and 13 Jbeta reverse. Profiling relied on immunoSEQ multiplex PCR, and the TCRdb table lists in-frame clones only, not all of them. The sample carries 150,000 to 200,000 clones, 60% to 80% recorded once. Sequenced material: PBMCs. The receptors originated from a young man in good health and CMV-seropositive.

J is TRBJ2-3 and V is TRBV2; possibly TRBD2 for D (5 bases). Trimming removed 6 bases at V and 6 bases at J, with 13 bases between. The CDR3 is made up of 13 amino acids. The germline V gene has CDR1 SNHLY and CDR2 FYNNEI. The CDR3 coding sequence is TGTGCCAGCAGCCCCTTTGTAGCGGATACGCAGTATTTT. Translating gives CASSPFVADTQYF.

The CDR3 loop reads CSVALETQYF. DNA for the CDR3: TGCAGCGTTGCACTGGAGACCCAGTACTTC. This sequence joins TRBV29-1 and TRBJ2-5; no definite D call. The germline gives CDR1 SQVTM, CDR2 ANQGSEA. This CDR3 spans 10 amino acids. V shed 4 bases and J shed 5 bases, with 5 bases lying between them. The full variable domain, with the rest looked up from reference TRBV29-1 and TRBJ2-5, is SAVISQKPSRDICQRGTSLTIQCQVDSQVTMMFWYRQQPGQSLTLIATANQGSEATYESGFVIDKFPISRPNLTFSTLTVSNMSPEDSSIYLCSVALETQYFGPGTRLLVL.

The J gene is TRBJ1-2, the V gene TRBV28; D unresolved. CDR1 is MDHEN and CDR2 is SYDVKM in the germline V gene. The CDR3 is 12 amino acids. The V and J ends lost 5 bases and 7 bases respectively, with 11 bases between them. The CDR3 coding sequence is TGTGCCAGCAGTATACAGTTGGGTGGCTACACCTTC. This encodes CASSIQLGGYTF.

Of note for this clone: One end of the junction is discordant with germline, which a read error may explain. The chain carries TRBV7-9 and TRBJ2-1, with 8 bases fitting TRBD1. The CDR3 runs 16 residues. CDR1 and CDR2 (germline): SEHNR, FQNEAQ (reference sequence). As DNA, the CDR3 is TGTTCCAGCAGTCACCCCCTAGGGGTGGACAGGGCTGAGCAGTTCTTC. Translated, it gives CSSSHPLGVDRAEQFF.

This clone has only a few counts. The DNA of the CDR3 is TGTGCCAGTAGTATGGGACAGACTTATCAGCCCCAGCATTTT. Protein: CASSMGQTYQPQHF. This sequence joins TRBV19 and TRBJ1-5, with 7 bases fitting TRBD1. J gave up 5 bases and V 3 bases, and 4 bases lay outside the gene matches. The CDR3 totals 14 residues. Germline CDR1 is LNHDA and CDR2 is SQIVND (reference sequence). Supplemented by reference TRBV19 and TRBJ1-5, the full variable domain reads DGGITQSPKYLFRKEGQNVTLSCEQNLNHDAMYWYRQDPGQGLRLIYYSQIVNDFQKGDIAEGYSVSREKKESFPLTVTSAQKNPTAFYLCASSMGQTYQPQHFGDGTRLSIL.